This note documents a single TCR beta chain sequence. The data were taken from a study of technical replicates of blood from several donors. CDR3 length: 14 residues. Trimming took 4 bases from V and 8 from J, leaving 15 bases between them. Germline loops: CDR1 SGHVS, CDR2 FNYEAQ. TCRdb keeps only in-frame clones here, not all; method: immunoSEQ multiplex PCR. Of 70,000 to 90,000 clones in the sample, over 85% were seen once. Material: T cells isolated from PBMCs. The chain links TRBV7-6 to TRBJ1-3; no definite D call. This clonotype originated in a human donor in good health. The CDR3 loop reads CASSSRRQRDTIYF. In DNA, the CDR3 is TGTGCCAGCAGCTCTAGGCGGCAACGGGACACCATATATTTT.